The 20 T cell receptor beta chains below come from one sample, sequenced in a study of shared clonotypes between healthy human individuals. Profiling relied on immunoSEQ multiplex PCR, and the TCRdb table lists in-frame clones only, not all of them. Of about 490,000 clones in the sample, around 79% are singletons; the top ten hold approximately 12%. Sequenced material: PBMCs. The receptors stem from a middle-aged woman in good health. Some clones in this sample may be carry-over from other donors' samples.

The rearrangement uses TRBV2 and TRBJ2-2; TRBD2 matches at 12 bases. In germline, CDR1 is SNHLY, CDR2 FYNNEI. This CDR3 has 15 residues. V gave up 7 bases and J gave up 7 bases; unmatched junction bases: 7. The CDR3, as DNA: TGTGCCAGCAATCGACTAGCGGGAGTGGGCGGGGAGCTGTTTTTT. It encodes CASNRLAGVGGELFF.

V and J are TRBV7-9 and TRBJ2-7; 7 bases agree with TRBD1. There are 14 residues in the CDR3. After removal of 0 bases from V and 4 bases from J, the junction contained 3 bases not matched to a gene. CDR1 and CDR2 from the germline V gene are SEHNR and FQNEAQ (reference sequence). The CDR3 nucleotides are TGTGCCAGCAGCTTAGCACAGGGGATTTACGAGCAGTACTTC. Amino acids: CASSLAQGIYEQYF.

The chain recombines TRBV28 with TRBJ1-3, with TRBD1 matching 11 bases. The junction had 44 bases not matched to a gene; V was cut back by 7 bases and J by 15 bases. The CDR3 consists of 24 residues. Germline loops: CDR1 MDHEN, CDR2 SYDVKM. Written as DNA, the CDR3 is TGTGCCAGCACCAACCCTCCCCCGAGGACAGGGGGCGATGGAAGGAGTCGCCGGGCGGAAACACCATATTTT. Its protein product is CASTNPPPRTGGDGRSRRAETPYF.

This chain links TRBV5-4 with TRBJ2-5; D might be TRBD2 (5 bases). CDR1 SGHNT and CDR2 YYREEE come from the germline V gene (reference sequence). V gave up 0 bases and J gave up 1 base, with 7 bases separating them. The CDR3 covers 14 residues. CDR3 amino acids: CASSLAAGQETQYF. In nucleotides, the CDR3 is TGTGCCAGCAGCTTGGCGGCGGGCCAAGAGACCCAGTACTTC.

The J gene is TRBJ2-7, the V gene TRBV5-4, with TRBD2 matching 9 bases. Germline CDR1 SGHNT, CDR2 YYREEE (reference sequence). The V segment lost 4 bases and the J segment 4 bases; nucleotides outside the gene matches: 12. The CDR3 is made up of 16 amino acids. DNA of the CDR3: TGTGCCAGCAGCCTCGGGGTAGCGGGAGTTAGGTACGAGCAGTACTTC. It translates to CASSLGVAGVRYEQYF.

The rearrangement links TRBV5-1 to TRBJ2-7; D gene uncertain. This CDR3 has 12 residues. CDR1 and CDR2 (germline): SGHRS, YFSETQ. Trimming left V 4 bases short and J 5 bases short, with 10 bases between. CDR3 in DNA: TGCGCCAGCAGCCCAACATCTGACGAGCAGTACTTC. This codes for CASSPTSDEQYF.

CDR3 sequence reads: CASSPPFAGFDYGYTF. CDR3 sequence (DNA): TGTGCCAGCTCACCACCTTTTGCGGGGTTTGACTATGGCTACACCTTC. The chain is built from TRBV18 and TRBJ1-2; D remains unclear. V gave up 0 bases and J gave up 3 bases, with 14 bases separating them. This CDR3 has 16 amino acids. CDR1 and CDR2 (germline): KGHSH, LQKENI.

This clone has a single count. The rearrangement links TRBV5-1 to TRBJ2-3; D ambiguous. The V gene lost 1 base and the J gene lost 5 bases, with 11 bases spanning the gap. Germline V CDR1 and CDR2: SGHRS, YFSETQ. The CDR3 runs to 14 residues. The CDR3 bases are TGCGCCAGCAGCTTGATTTCGACGCTAGATACGCAGTATTTT. This codes for CASSLISTLDTQYF.

The chain joins TRBV5-6 to TRBJ1-2, with D possibly matching TRBD1 (6 bases). The germline V and J ends were trimmed by 1 base and 4 bases, with 8 bases remaining between them. Germline V gene lookup returns CDR1 SGHDT and CDR2 YYEEEE. The CDR3 totals 13 residues. The chain's CDR3 is CASSLRGAYGYTF. In DNA form, the CDR3 reads TGTGCCAGCAGCTTGCGGGGGGCCTATGGCTACACCTTC.

CDR3 nucleotides: TGCAGCGTCCGACAGGGGACGAACACTGAAGCTTTCTTT. It is translated as CSVRQGTNTEAFF. The chain carries TRBV29-1 and TRBJ1-1; 8 bases line up with TRBD1. Germline V CDR1 and CDR2: SQVTM, ANQGSEA. Germline trimming cut 6 bases from V and 1 base from J; bases unmatched to any gene: 4. The CDR3 is made up of 13 amino acids.

The genes are TRBV5-1 and TRBJ2-1, with 7 bases aligning to TRBD2. CDR1 and CDR2 (germline): SGHRS, YFSETQ. Unmatched junction bases numbered 7, after V lost 0 bases and J lost 4 bases. CDR3 length: 16 residues. CDR3 sequence (DNA): TGCGCCAGCAGCTTGGGTTCGGGGGGAGCTTACAATGAGCAGTTCTTC. It translates to CASSLGSGGAYNEQFF.

This clone is a singleton in its sample. This likely came from a read error, as a far larger clone is one base away. Other DNA sequences of this sample code for an identical CDR3. The chain has TRBV18 and TRBJ2-5; D unresolved. Germline CDR1 reads KGHSH; CDR2 reads LQKENI. CDR3 length: 13 amino acids. V lost 2 bases and J 2 bases, leaving 6 bases between the germline ends. The CDR3 DNA is TGTGCCAGCTCACCATCTCCACAAGAGACCCAGTACTTC. Its protein is CASSPSPQETQYF. The entire variable domain, with the rest obtained from reference TRBV18 and TRBJ2-5, is as follows: NAGVMQNPRHLVRRRGQEARLRCSPMKGHSHVYWYRQLPEEGLKFMVYLQKENIIDESGMPKERFSAEFPKEGPSILRIQQVVRGDSAAYFCASSPSPQETQYFGPGTRLLVL.

The gene calls are TRBV5-4 and TRBJ2-2; D is undetermined. This CDR3 is 15 amino acids long. With 1 base removed from V and 6 bases from J, the gap between germline ends came to 13 bases. Germline V gene lookup returns CDR1 SGHNT and CDR2 YYREEE (reference sequence). The CDR3 DNA is TGTGCCAGCAGCTTGCCTGGGGTGAAGTCCGGGGAGCTGTTTTTT. The encoded protein is CASSLPGVKSGELFF.

This clone has more than one count but fewer than ten. The chain recombines TRBV30 with TRBJ1-3; unclear D gene. CDR3 length equals 14 residues. CDR1 and CDR2 from the germline V gene are GTSNPN and SVGIG (reference sequence). The germline V and J ends were trimmed by 2 bases and 1 base, with 9 bases remaining between them. The CDR3 sequence is CAWSPRESGNTIYF. CDR3 DNA: TGTGCCTGGAGTCCCCGGGAGTCTGGAAACACCATATATTTT.

The CDR3 DNA sequence: TGTGCCAGCAGCCGTGCCCTTTCTGGGTACAATGAGCAGTTCTTC. This sequence encodes CASSRALSGYNEQFF. The V gene is TRBV7-6, the J gene TRBJ2-1; D not certain. Per germline, CDR1 SGHVS and CDR2 FNYEAQ. Trimming shortened V by 5 bases and J by 4 bases, and 15 bases separated the two germline ends. The CDR3 length is 15 residues.

The chain has TRBV5-1 and TRBJ2-5; D may be TRBD2 (5 bases). Germline-derived CDR1 and CDR2 are SGHRS and YFSETQ. CDR3 size: 14 residues. The V end lost 0 bases, the J end lost 5 bases, and 11 bases lay between the germline ends. The CDR3 region is CASSLGASRETQYF. Here the CDR3 DNA reads TGCGCCAGCAGCTTGGGGGCTAGCAGGGAGACCCAGTACTTC.

The genes are TRBV6-6 and TRBJ1-1, with D maybe TRBD1 (5 bases). This CDR3 comprises 16 residues. From germline, CDR1 is MNHNY and CDR2 SVGAGI (reference sequence). Trimming pared 0 bases from V and 1 base from J, leaving 12 bases between. The CDR3 sequence: CASSYSTSGANTEAFF. CDR3 DNA: TGTGCCAGCAGTTACTCTACAAGCGGGGCGAACACTGAAGCTTTCTTT.

The chain has TRBV18 and TRBJ2-3, with TRBD2 matching 8 bases. J gave up 6 bases and V 8 bases, and 7 bases lay outside the gene matches. Germline loops: CDR1 KGHSH, CDR2 LQKENI. The CDR3 is made up of 13 amino acids. CDR3 protein: CASHQSSGDTQYF. In DNA form, the CDR3 reads TGTGCCAGCCACCAGTCTAGCGGGGATACGCAGTATTTT.

As regards this clone: The final CDR3 position lacks the conserved phenylalanine or tryptophan, pointing to a likely read error. CDR3 bases: TGTGCCAGCAGTTTAGCGGCCTACGAGCAGTACCTC. It encodes CASSLAAYEQYL. The J gene is TRBJ2-7, the V gene TRBV28; D call uncertain. V lost 2 bases, J lost 2 bases, and 4 bases lay in between. CDR1 is MDHEN, CDR2 SYDVKM, per germline. The CDR3 runs 12 residues.

The gene calls are TRBV30 and TRBJ1-2; unclear D gene. The CDR3 runs 14 residues. With 0 bases removed from V and 4 bases from J, the gap between germline ends came to 12 bases. Germline V gene sequence: CDR1 GTSNPN, CDR2 SVGIG (reference sequence). The CDR3 nucleotides read TGTGCCTGGAGTGTATTGGGGTTCGGCTATGGCTACACCTTC. Protein sequence: CAWSVLGFGYGYTF.